Included here is one T cell receptor (beta chain) sequence, with context. Its target is not known. The CDR3 sequence is 15 residues long. CDR1 and CDR2 from the germline V gene are SNHLY and FYNNEI. V lost 3 bases and J lost 0, with 10 bases in between. PCR employed 60 Vbeta and 13 Jbeta primers. Method: immunoSEQ multiplex PCR; TCRdb's copy keeps in-frame clones and lacks some. The data show roughly 180,000 clones, 80% to 90% seen once. This sample was included in a study of cytomegalovirus exposure and HLA in healthy donors. General study results and limits: The investigators catalogued under 200 TCR beta chains as cytomegalovirus-associated.

Healthy bone marrow donors made up the donor group. When sampled, the donors appeared nominally healthy, though they likely had unrecorded immune exposures. The rearrangement links TRBV2 to TRBJ2-3; TRBD2 might be the D (6 bases). The sequencing sample was made of PBMCs. The sequence came from a woman aged 18-35 years in good health and CMV-seronegative. The CDR3 coding sequence is TGTGCCAGCAGTGAGATGGGAGGAAGCACAGATACGCAGTATTTT. Its translation: CASSEMGGSTDTQYF.